The sample holds many counts of the clone carrying this T cell receptor (beta chain). This entry comes from a study of kidney transplant recipient with SARS-CoV-2 infection. TCRdb redid the calling of the reads with MiXCR, one entry per CDR3 protein. The table has under 300,000 distinct CDR3 sequences, roughly 26% seen once. With 5 bases removed from V and 4 bases from J, the gap between germline ends came to 23 bases. The CDR3 totals 17 residues. Germline V lookup: CDR1 MNHEY, CDR2 SVGAGI. The gene calls are TRBV6-5 and TRBJ1-2; D gene uncertain. The sample in question was a blood sample, obtained at baseline and on day 111 from a kidney transplant recipient. The source of this sequence is a male patient younger than 45 who had COVID-19 and was a kidney transplant recipient. Some T cells could come from the graft donor. The DNA for the CDR3 is TGTGCCAGCAGTCCTTGTGGCTCTATGCGAAAGACCTATGGCTACACCTTC. It is translated as CASSPCGSMRKTYGYTF.